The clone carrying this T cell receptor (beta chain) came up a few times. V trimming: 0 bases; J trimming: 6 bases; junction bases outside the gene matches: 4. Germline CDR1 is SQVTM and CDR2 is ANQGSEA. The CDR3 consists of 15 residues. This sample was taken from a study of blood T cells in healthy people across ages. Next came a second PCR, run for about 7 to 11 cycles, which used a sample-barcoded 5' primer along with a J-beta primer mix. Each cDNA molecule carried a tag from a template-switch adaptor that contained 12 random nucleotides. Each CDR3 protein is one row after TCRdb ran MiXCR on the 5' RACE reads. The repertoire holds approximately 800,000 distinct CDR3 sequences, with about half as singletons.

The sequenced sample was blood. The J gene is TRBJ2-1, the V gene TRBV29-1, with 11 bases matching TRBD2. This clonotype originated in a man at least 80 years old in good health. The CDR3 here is CSVEDRGTSGNEQFF. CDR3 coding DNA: TGCAGCGTTGAAGATCGAGGGACTAGCGGCAATGAGCAGTTCTTC.